A single TCR beta chain is shown here with its context. The sample comes from a study of T-cell reconstitution after alpha-beta-depleted transplantation in children. Preparation of the TCRbeta library was carried out with unique molecular identifiers. TCRdb called the PCR reads again in MiXCR, with one record for every CDR3 protein. Of about 360,000 distinct CDR3 sequences in the sample, 13% were seen once. The germline V gene has CDR1 LGHNT and CDR2 FRNRAP. Trimming removed 7 bases from V and 8 bases from J, with 17 bases in between. The CDR3 consists of 13 residues. This receptor was taken from a human donor who donated a stem cell graft to a child with Fanconi anemia. The chain employs TRBV12-5 and TRBJ1-2; D not resolved. Here the sequenced sample was PBMCs, taken from the stem cell graft. CDR3 sequence: CASARGGPGGYTF. In DNA form, the CDR3 reads TGTGCTAGTGCCAGAGGAGGGCCTGGAGGCTACACCTTC.